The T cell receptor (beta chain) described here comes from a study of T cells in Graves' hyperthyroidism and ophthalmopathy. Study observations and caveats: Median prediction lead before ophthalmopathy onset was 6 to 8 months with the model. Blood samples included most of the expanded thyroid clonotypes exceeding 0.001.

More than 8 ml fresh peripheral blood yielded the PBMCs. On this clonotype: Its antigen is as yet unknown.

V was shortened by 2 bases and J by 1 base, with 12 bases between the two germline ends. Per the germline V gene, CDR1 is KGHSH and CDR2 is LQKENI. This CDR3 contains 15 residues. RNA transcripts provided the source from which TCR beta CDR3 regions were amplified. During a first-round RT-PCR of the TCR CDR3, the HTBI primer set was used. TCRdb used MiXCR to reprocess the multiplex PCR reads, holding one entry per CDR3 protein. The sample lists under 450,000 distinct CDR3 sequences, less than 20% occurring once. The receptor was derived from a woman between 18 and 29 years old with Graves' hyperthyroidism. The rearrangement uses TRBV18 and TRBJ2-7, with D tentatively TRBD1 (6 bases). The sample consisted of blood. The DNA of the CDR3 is TGTGCCAGCTCACCAATGGCAGGGGTATCCTACGAGCAGTACTTC. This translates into CASSPMAGVSYEQYF. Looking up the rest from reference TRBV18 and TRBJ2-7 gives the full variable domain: NAGVMQNPRHLVRRRGQEARLRCSPMKGHSHVYWYRQLPEEGLKFMVYLQKENIIDESGMPKERFSAEFPKEGPSILRIQQVVRGDSAAYFCASSPMAGVSYEQYFGPGTRLTVT.